One sample yielded the 2 T cell receptor beta chains listed below, sequenced in a study of regulatory T cells in long-lasting Graves disease. Time point of the sample: persistent/refractory GD, antithyroid drugs over 5 years with positive TRAb. Making the TCR library involved RNA that had been extracted from PBMCs. CDR3 regions were amplified by Arm-PCR using iRepertoire HTBI primers to build TCR beta libraries. TCRdb reanalysed the multiplex PCR reads using MiXCR and keeps one entry per CDR3 protein. The sample shows about 290,000 distinct CDR3 sequences, 22% of them seen only once. Sample: peripheral blood mononuclear cells (PBMCs), taken when the disease was refractory, from a patient treated with antithyroid drugs. Source of these receptors: a female donor with Graves disease.

This clonotype came up a few times. This chain connects TRBV7-9 to TRBJ1-5, with a tentative D call TRBD1 (5 bases). V lost 7 bases and J 1 base, leaving 26 bases between the germline ends. The CDR3 sequence is 19 residues long. Germline loops: CDR1 SEHNR, CDR2 FQNEAQ (reference sequence). The CDR3 nucleotides read TGTGCCAGCACCGTCGGCGGGGGGATTGTGTCTTTCAGCAATCAGCCCCAGCATTTT. It yields the protein CASTVGGGIVSFSNQPQHF.

V gene TRBV6-2 or TRBV6-3 combines with J gene TRBJ1-1; D unresolved. Germline CDR1 MNHEY, CDR2 SVGEGT. The CDR3 has 12 residues. V shed 2 bases and J shed 5 bases, with 6 bases lying between them. The CDR3 spells CASSYRRTEAFF. The CDR3 DNA is TGTGCCAGCAGTTACAGGAGAACTGAAGCTTTCTTT.